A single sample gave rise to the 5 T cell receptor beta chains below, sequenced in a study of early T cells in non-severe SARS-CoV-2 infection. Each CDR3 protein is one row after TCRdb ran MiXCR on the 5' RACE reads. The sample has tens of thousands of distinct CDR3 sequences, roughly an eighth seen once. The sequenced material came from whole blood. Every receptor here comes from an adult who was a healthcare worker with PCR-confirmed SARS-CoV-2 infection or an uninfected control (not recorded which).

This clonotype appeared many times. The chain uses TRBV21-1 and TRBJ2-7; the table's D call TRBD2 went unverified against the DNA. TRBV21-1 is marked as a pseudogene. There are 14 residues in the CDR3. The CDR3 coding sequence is TGTGCCAGCAGCAACGCTAGCGGGAGTTACGAGCAGTACTTC. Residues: CASSNASGSYEQYF.

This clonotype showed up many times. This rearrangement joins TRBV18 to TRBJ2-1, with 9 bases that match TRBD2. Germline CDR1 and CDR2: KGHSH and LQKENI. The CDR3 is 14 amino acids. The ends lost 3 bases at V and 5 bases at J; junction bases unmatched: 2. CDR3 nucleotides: TGTGCCAGCTCACCTTCTAGCGGGAACAATGAGCAGTTCTTC. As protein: CASSPSSGNNEQFF.

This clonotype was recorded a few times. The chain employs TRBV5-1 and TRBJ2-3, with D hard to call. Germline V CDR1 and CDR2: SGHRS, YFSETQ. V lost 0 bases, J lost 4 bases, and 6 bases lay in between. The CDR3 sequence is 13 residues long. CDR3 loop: CASSLEIPDTQYF. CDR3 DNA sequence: TGCGCCAGCAGCTTGGAAATTCCAGATACGCAGTATTTT.

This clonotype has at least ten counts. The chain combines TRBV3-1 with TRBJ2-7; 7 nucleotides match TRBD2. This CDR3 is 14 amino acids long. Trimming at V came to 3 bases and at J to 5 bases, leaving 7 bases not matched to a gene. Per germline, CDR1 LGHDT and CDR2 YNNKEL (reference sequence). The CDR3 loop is CASSHLGRGHEQYF. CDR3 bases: TGTGCCAGCAGCCATCTAGGGAGGGGCCACGAGCAGTACTTC.

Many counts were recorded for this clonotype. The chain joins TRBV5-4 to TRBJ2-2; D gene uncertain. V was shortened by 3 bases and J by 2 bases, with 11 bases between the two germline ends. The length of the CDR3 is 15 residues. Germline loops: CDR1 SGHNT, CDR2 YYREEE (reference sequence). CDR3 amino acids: CASSSDGRNTGELFF. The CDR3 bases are TGTGCCAGCAGCTCCGACGGAAGAAACACCGGGGAGCTGTTTTTT.